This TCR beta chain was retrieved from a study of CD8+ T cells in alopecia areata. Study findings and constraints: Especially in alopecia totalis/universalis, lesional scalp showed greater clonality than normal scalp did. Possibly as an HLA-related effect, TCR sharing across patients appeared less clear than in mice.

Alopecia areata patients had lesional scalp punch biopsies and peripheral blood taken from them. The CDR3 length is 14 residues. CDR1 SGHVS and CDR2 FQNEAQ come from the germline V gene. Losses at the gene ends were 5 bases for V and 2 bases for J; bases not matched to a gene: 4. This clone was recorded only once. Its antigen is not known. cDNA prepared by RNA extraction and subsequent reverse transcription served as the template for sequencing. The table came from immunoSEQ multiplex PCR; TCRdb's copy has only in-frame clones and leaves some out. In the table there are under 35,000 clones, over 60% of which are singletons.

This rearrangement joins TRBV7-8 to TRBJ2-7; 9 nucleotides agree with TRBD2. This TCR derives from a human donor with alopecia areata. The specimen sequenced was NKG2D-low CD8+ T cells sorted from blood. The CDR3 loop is CASSPSGMTYEQYF. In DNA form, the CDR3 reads TGTGCCAGCAGCCCTAGCGGGATGACCTACGAGCAGTACTTC. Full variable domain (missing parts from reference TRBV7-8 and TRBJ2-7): GAGVSQSPRYKVAKRGQDVALRCDPISGHVSLFWYQQALGQGPEFLTYFQNEAQLDKSGLPSDRFFAERPEGSVSTLKIQRTQQEDSAVYLCASSPSGMTYEQYFGPGTRLTVT.